The present T cell receptor beta chain was sequenced within a study of blood T cell repertoires in COVID-19. Trimming cost V 2 bases and J 4 bases, with 12 bases left between them. Germline loops: CDR1 SGHNT, CDR2 YYREEE (reference sequence). This CDR3 has 14 amino acids. As originally analysed: Nucleated cell number was recorded as an estimate derived from reference gene primer amplification. Sequencing was performed with immunoSEQ multiplex PCR; in TCRdb, only in-frame clones are kept and a portion is missing. For V, J and clone size, that table is used; D and trimming come from the DNA. The data contain 110,000 or so clones, more than 70% of them singletons.

The TCR originated in a woman aged 55-70 years with COVID-19, enrolled during active disease. The V call is TRBV5-4, the J call TRBJ1-2; weak D call: TRBD1 (6 bases). The sample taken for sequencing was peripheral blood. This chain's CDR3 is CASSFAGAGYGYTF. The DNA for the CDR3 is TGTGCCAGCAGCTTCGCGGGGGCCGGCTATGGCTACACCTTC.